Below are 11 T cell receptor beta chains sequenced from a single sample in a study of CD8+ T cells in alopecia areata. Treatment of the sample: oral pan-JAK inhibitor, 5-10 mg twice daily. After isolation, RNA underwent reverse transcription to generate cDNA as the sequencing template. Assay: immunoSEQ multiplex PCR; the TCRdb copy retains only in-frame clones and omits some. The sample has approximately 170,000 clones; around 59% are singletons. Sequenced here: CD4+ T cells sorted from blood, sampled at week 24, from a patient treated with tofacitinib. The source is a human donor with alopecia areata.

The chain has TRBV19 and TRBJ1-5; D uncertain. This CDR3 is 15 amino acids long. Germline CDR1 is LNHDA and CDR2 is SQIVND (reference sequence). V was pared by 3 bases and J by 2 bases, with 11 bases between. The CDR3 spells CASSIKQYGNQPQHF. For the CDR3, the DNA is TGTGCCAGTAGTATTAAGCAGTACGGCAATCAGCCCCAGCATTTT.

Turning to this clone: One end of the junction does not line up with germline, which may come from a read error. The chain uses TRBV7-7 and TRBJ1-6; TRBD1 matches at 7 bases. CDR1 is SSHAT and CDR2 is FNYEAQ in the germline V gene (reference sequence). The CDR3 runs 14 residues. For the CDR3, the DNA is TGTGCTAGCAGCTTAGGGACAGAAGGATCACCCCTCCACTTT. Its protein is CASSLGTEGSPLHF. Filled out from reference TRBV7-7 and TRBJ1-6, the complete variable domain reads GAGVSQSPRYKVTKRGQDVTLRCDPISSHATLYWYQQALGQGPEFLTYFNYEAQPDKSGLPSDRFSAERPEGSISTLTIQRTEQRDSAMYRCASSLGTEGSPLHFGNGTRLTVT.

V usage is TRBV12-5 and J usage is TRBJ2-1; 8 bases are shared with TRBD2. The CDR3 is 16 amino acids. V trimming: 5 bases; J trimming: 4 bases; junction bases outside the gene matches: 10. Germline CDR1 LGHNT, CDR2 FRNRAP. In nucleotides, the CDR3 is TGTGCTAGTGGTGTAGACCCCGGGGGGGCGTACAATGAGCAGTTCTTC. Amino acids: CASGVDPGGAYNEQFF.

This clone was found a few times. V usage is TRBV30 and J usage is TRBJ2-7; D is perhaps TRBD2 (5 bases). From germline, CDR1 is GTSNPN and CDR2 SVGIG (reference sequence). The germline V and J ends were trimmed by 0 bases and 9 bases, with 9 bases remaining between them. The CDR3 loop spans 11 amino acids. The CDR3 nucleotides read TGTGCCTGGAGTGTACCGGGGAGGCAGTACTTC. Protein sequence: CAWSVPGRQYF.

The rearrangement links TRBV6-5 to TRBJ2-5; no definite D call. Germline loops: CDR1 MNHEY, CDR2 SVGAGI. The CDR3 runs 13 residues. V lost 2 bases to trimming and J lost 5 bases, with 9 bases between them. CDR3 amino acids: CASSYRVGETQYF. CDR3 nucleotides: TGTGCCAGCAGTTACAGGGTAGGGGAGACCCAGTACTTC.

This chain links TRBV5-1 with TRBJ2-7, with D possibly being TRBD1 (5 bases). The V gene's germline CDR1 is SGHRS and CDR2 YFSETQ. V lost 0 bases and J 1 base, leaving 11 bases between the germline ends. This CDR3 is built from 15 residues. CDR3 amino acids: CASSLEGMRSYEQYF. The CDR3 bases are TGCGCCAGCAGCTTGGAGGGGATGAGGTCCTACGAGCAGTACTTC.

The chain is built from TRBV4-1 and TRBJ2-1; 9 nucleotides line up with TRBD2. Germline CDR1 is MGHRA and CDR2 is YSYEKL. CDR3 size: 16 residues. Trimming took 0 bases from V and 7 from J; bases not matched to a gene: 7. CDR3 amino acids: CASSQDPSGVVNEQFF. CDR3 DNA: TGCGCCAGCAGCCAAGACCCTAGCGGGGTGGTGAATGAGCAGTTCTTC.

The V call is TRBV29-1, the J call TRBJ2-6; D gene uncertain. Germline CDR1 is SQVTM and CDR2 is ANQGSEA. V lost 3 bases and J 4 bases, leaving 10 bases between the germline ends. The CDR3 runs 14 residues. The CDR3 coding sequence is TGCAGCGTTGAGCCTGGGTTCGGGGCCAACGTCCTGACTTTC. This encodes CSVEPGFGANVLTF.

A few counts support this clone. The CDR3 nucleotides are TGTGCCAGCAGTCGGGACAGGGCTGTTTTGAGTGGCTACACCTTC. Translating gives CASSRDRAVLSGYTF. V and J are TRBV27 and TRBJ1-2, with 9 bases lining up with TRBD1. The CDR3 is made up of 15 amino acids. The V and J ends lost 5 bases and 7 bases, in that order; junction bases with no gene match: 11. Germline CDR1 reads MNHEY; CDR2 reads SMNVEV (reference sequence).

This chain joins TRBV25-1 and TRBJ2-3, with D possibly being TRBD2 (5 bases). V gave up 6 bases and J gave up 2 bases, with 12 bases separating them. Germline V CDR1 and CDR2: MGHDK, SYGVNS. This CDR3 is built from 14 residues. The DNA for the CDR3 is TGTGCCAGCAGGGGGAGACCCCTCACAGATACGCAGTATTTT. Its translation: CASRGRPLTDTQYF.

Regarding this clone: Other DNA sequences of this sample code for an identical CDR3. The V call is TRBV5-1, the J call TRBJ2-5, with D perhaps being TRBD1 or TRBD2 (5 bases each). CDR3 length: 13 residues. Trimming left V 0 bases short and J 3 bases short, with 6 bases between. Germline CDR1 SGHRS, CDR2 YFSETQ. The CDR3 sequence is CASSLGGKETQYF. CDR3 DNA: TGCGCCAGCAGCTTGGGGGGGAAAGAGACCCAGTACTTC.